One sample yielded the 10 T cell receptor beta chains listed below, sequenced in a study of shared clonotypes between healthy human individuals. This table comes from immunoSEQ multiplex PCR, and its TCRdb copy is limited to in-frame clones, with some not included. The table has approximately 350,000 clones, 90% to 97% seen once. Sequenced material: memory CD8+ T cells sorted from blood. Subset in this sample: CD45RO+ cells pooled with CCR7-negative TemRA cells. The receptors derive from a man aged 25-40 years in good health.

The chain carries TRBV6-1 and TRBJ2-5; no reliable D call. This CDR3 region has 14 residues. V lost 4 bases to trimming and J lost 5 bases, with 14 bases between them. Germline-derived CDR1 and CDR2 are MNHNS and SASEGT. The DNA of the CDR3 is TGTGCCAGCAGTGGGTTTCGGGTAGGCGAGACCCAGTACTTC. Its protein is CASSGFRVGETQYF.

The CDR3 DNA follows: TGCAGCGTCTACAGGGGAGGGACTGAAGCTTTCTTT. Amino acids: CSVYRGGTEAFF. The chain combines TRBV29-1 with TRBJ1-1, with 7 bases identical to TRBD1. Germline V CDR1 and CDR2: SQVTM, ANQGSEA. Trimming cost V 6 bases and J 5 bases; bases outside gene matches: 6. CDR3 length: 12 residues.

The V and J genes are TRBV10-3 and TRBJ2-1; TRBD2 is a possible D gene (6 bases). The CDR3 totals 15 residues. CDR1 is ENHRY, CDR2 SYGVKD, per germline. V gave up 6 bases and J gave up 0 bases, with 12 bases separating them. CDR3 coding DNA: TGTGCCATCAGCCCAGCGGGTAGCTCCTACAATGAGCAGTTCTTC. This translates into CAISPAGSSYNEQFF.

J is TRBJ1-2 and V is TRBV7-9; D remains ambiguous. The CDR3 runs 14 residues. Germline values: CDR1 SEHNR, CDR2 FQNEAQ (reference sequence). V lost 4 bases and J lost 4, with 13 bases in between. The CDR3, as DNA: TGTGCCAGCAGCTCCCCATTAGTGGGCTATGGCTACACCTTC. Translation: CASSSPLVGYGYTF.

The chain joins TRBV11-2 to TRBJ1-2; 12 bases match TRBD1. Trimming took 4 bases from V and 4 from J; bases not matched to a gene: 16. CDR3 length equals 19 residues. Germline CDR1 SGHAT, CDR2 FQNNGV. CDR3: CASSYNVWDRGHVIYGYTF. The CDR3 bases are TGTGCCAGCAGCTATAACGTGTGGGACAGGGGGCATGTGATCTATGGCTACACCTTC.

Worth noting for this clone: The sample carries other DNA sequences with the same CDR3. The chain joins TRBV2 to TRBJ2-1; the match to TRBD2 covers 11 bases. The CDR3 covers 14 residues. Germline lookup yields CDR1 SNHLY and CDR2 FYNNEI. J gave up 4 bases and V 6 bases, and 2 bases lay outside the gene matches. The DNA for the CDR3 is TGTGCCAGCAGAAGGACTAGCGGGTACAATGAGCAGTTCTTC. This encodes CASRRTSGYNEQFF. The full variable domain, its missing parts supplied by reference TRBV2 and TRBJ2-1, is EPEVTQTPSHQVTQMGQEVILRCVPISNHLYFYWYRQILGQKVEFLVSFYNNEISEKSEIFDDQFSVERPDGSNFTLKIRSTKLEDSAMYFCASRRTSGYNEQFFGPGTRLTVL.

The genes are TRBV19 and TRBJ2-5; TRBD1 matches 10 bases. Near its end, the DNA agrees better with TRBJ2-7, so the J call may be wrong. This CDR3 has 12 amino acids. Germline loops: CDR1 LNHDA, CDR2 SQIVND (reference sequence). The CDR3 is CATRDRGYEQYF. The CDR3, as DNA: TGTGCCACCCGGGACAGGGGATACGAGCAGTACTTC.

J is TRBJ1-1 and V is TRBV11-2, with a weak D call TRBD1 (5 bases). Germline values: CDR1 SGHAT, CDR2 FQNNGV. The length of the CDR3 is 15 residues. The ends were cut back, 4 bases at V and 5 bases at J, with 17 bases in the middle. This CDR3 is CASSSHRQRKTEAFF. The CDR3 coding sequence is TGTGCCAGCAGCTCGCACAGGCAACGGAAGACTGAAGCTTTCTTT.

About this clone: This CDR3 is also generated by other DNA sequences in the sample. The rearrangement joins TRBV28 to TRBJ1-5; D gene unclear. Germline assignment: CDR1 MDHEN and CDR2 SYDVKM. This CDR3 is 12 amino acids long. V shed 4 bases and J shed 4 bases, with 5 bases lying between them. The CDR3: CASSSGNQPQHF. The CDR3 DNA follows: TGTGCCAGCAGTTCGGGGAATCAGCCCCAGCATTTT. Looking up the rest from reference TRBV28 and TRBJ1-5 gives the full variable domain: DVKVTQSSRYLVKRTGEKVFLECVQDMDHENMFWYRQDPGLGLRLIYFSYDVKMKEKGDIPEGYSVSREKKERFSLILESASTNQTSMYLCASSSGNQPQHFGDGTRLSIL.

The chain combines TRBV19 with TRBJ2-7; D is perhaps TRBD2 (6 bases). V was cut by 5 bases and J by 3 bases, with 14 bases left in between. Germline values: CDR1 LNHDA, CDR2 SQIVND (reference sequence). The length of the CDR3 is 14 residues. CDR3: CASSRLGGGYEQYF. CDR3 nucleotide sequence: TGTGCCAGTAGTCGACTAGGTGGAGGCTACGAGCAGTACTTC. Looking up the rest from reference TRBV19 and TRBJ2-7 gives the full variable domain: DGGITQSPKYLFRKEGQNVTLSCEQNLNHDAMYWYRQDPGQGLRLIYYSQIVNDFQKGDIAEGYSVSREKKESFPLTVTSAQKNPTAFYLCASSRLGGGYEQYFGPGTRLTVT.